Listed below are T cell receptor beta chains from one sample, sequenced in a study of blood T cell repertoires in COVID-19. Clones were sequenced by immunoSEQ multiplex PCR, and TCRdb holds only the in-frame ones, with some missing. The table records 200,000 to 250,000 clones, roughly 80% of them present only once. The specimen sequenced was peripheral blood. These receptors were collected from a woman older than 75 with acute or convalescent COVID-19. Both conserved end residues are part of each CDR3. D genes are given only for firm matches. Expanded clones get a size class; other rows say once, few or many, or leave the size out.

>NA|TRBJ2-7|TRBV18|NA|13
CASSSFGVYEQYF
TGTGCCAGCTCATCTTTCGGGGTCTACGAGCAGTACTTC
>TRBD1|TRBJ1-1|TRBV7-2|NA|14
CASSFGTVLTEAFF
TGTGCCAGCAGCTTTGGGACAGTCCTCACTGAAGCTTTCTTT
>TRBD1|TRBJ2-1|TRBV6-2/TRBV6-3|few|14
CASSYLGQGGEQFF
TGTGCCAGCAGTTACTTGGGACAGGGAGGTGAGCAGTTCTTC
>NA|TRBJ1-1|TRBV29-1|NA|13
CSVDTQGRSEAFF
TGCAGCGTTGATACTCAGGGGCGATCTGAAGCTTTCTTT
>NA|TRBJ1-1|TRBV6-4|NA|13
CASILQGGTEAFF
TGTGCCAGCATATTACAGGGTGGCACTGAAGCTTTCTTT
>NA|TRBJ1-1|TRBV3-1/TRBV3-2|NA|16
CASSQVPGPSNTEAFF
TGTGCCAGCAGCCAAGTTCCTGGGCCCTCGAACACTGAAGCTTTCTTT
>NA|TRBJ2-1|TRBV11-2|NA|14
CASRAPGSYNEQFF
TGTGCCAGCAGGGCCCCTGGCTCCTACAATGAGCAGTTCTTC
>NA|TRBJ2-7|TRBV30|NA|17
CAWSVRLLSAGDYEQYF
TGTGCCTGGAGTGTAAGGCTTTTGTCGGCAGGCGACTACGAGCAGTACTTC
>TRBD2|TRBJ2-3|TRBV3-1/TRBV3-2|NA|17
CASSQDFSSGRTDTQYF
TGTGCCAGCAGCCAAGATTTCTCTAGCGGGAGGACAGATACGCAGTATTTT
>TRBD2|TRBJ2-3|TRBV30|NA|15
CAWAGGRPSTDTQYF
TGTGCCTGGGCGGGGGGGAGGCCTAGCACAGATACGCAGTATTTT
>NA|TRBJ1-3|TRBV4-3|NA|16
CASSQDSAGVGNTIYF
TGCGCCAGCAGCCAAGATTCAGCGGGGGTTGGAAACACCATATATTTT
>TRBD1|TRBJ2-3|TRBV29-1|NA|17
CSVEVFRGQGSTDTQYF
TGCAGCGTTGAAGTGTTCCGGGGACAGGGGAGCACAGATACGCAGTATTTT
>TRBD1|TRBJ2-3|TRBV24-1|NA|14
CATRDRVNTDTQYF
TGTGCCACTCGGGACAGGGTAAACACAGATACGCAGTATTTT
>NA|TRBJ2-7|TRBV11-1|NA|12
CASSSGVYEQYF
TGTGCCAGCAGCTCGGGAGTCTACGAGCAGTACTTC
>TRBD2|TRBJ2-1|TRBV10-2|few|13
CASRDGGGFEQFF
TGCGCCAGCAGGGACGGGGGGGGTTTTGAGCAGTTCTTC
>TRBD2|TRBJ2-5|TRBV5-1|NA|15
CASSLGGGTQETQYF
TGCGCCAGCAGCTTGGGCGGGGGAACACAAGAGACCCAGTACTTC